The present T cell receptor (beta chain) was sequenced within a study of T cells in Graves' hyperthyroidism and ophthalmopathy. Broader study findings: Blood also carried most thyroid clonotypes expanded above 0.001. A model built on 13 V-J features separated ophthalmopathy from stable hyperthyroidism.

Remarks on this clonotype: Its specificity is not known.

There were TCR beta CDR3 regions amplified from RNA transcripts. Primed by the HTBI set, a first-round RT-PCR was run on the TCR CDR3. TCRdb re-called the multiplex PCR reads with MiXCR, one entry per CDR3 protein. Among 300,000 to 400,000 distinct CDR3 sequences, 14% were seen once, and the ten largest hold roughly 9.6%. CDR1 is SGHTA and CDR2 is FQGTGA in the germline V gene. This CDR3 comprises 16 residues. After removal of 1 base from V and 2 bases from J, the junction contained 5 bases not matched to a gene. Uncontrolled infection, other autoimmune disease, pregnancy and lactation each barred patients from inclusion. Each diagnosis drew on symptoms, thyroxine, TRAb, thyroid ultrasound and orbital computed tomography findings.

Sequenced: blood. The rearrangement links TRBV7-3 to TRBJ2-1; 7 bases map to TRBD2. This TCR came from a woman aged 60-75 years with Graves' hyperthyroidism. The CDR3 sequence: CASSLRGRGAYNEQFF. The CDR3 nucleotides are TGTGCCAGCAGCTTAAGAGGGAGGGGCGCCTACAATGAGCAGTTCTTC.